The sequence of this TCR beta chain was determined in a study of shared clonotypes between healthy human individuals. Germline loops: CDR1 SGDLS, CDR2 YYNGEE. The germline V and J ends were trimmed by 4 bases and 2 bases, with 13 bases remaining between them. CDR3 length: 14 residues. Profiling relied on immunoSEQ multiplex PCR, and the TCRdb table lists in-frame clones only, not all of them. Among about 580,000 clones listed, roughly 98% were seen once. Only CD45RO-negative cells positively selected for CCR7 counted as naive CD8 cells, so terminally differentiated effector memory CD45RA+ cells were excluded.

The sample consisted of naive CD8+ T cells sorted from blood. The chain uses TRBV9 and TRBJ2-7, with a tentative D call TRBD1 (6 bases). The source is a man aged 30 to 45 in good health. The CDR3 protein is CASSPRQVAYEQYF. CDR3 DNA: TGTGCCAGCAGCCCACGACAGGTGGCCTACGAGCAGTACTTC.